This paragraph covers one TCR beta chain sequence. Its specificity is unknown. These data are taken from a study of response to subunit inactivated influenza vaccine. TCRdb recomputed calls from the RT-PCR reads with MiXCR, one row per CDR3 protein. The data show about 780,000 distinct CDR3 sequences, around a sixth seen once. Whole-study findings and limits: Researchers suggested that each seasonal influenza vaccination recruits few new T cells.

The clonotype was recovered from a man aged 45-60 years who received an inactivated influenza vaccine. The sample here was PBMCs from blood, taken around 5 days after vaccination.

CDR3 DNA: TGTGCCATCAGTGACGGAAGGGGGCTCTACGAGCAGTACTTC. It translates to CAISDGRGLYEQYF. The chain links TRBV10-3 to TRBJ2-7; 7 bases align to TRBD1. Trimming took 3 bases from V and 3 from J; bases not matched to a gene: 5. CDR1 and CDR2 from the germline V gene are ENHRY and SYGVKD. This CDR3 contains 14 residues.